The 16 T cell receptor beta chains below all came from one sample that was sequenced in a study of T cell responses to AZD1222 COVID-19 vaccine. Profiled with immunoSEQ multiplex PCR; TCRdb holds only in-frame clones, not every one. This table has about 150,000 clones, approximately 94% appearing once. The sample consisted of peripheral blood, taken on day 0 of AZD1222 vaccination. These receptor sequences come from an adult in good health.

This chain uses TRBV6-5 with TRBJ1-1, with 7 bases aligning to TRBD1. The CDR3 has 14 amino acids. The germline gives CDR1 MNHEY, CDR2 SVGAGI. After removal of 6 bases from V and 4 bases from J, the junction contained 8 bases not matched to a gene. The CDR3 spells CASSSDRVRTEAFF. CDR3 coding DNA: TGTGCCAGCAGCTCTGACAGGGTCCGCACTGAAGCTTTCTTT.

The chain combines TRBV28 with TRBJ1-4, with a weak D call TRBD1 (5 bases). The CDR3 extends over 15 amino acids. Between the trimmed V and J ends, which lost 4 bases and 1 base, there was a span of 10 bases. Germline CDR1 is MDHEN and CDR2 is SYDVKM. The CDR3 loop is CASSWGGGTNEKLFF. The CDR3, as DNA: TGTGCCAGCAGTTGGGGGGGAGGAACTAATGAAAAACTGTTTTTT.

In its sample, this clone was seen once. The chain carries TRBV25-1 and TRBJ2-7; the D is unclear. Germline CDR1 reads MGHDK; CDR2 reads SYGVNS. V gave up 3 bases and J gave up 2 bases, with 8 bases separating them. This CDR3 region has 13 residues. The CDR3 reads CASSDWDPYEQYF. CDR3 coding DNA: TGTGCCAGCAGTGATTGGGATCCCTACGAGCAGTACTTC.

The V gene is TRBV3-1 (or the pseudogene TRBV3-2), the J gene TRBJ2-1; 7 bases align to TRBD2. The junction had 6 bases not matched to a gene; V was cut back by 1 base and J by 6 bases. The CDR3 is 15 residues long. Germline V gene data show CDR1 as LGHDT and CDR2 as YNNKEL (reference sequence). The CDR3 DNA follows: TGTGCCAGCAGCCAAGCGAGCGGGGCCTTCAATGAGCAGTTCTTC. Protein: CASSQASGAFNEQFF.

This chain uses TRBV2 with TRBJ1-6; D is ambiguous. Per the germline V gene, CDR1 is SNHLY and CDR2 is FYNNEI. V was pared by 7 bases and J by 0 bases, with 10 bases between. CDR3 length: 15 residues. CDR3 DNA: TGTGCCAGCACCCAAGAGAGCTCCTATAATTCACCCCTCCACTTT. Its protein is CASTQESSYNSPLHF.

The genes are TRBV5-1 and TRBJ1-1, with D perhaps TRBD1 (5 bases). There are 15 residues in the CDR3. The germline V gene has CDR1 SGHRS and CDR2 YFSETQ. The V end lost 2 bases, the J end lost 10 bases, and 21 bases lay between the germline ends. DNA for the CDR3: TGCGCCAGCAGCTTAACGACAGCTTCTTTTTCGCGAGCTTTCTTT. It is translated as CASSLTTASFSRAFF.

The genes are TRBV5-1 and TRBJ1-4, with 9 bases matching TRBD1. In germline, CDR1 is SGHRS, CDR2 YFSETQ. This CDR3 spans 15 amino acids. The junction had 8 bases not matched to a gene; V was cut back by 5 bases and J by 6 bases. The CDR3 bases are TGCGCCAGCAGTGGACAGGGGTTGTTTGATGAAAAACTGTTTTTT. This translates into CASSGQGLFDEKLFF.

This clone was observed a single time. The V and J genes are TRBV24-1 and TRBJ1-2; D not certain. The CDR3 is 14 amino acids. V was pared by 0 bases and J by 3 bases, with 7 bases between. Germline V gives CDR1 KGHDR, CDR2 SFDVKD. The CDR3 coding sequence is TGTGCCACCAGTGATTTGAACCAGGACTATGGCTACACCTTC. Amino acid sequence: CATSDLNQDYGYTF.

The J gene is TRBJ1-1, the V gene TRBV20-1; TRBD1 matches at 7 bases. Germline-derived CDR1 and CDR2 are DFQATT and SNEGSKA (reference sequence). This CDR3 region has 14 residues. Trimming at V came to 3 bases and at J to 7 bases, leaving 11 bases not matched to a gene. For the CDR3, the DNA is TGCAGTGCTAGTAGGGGGACAGCGACAGTTGAAGCTTTCTTT. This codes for CSASRGTATVEAFF.

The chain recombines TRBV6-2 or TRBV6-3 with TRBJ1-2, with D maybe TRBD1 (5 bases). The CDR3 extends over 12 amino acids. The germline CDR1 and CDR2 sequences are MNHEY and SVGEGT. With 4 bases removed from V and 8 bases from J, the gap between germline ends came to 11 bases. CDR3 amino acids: CASSFNRGGYTF. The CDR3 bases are TGTGCCAGCAGTTTCAACCGGGGCGGCTACACCTTC.

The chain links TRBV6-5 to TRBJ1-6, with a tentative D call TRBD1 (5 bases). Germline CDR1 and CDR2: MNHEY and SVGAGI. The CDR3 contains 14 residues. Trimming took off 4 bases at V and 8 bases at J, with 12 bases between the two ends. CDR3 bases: TGTGCCAGCAGTTTTTTCAGGGAGGATTCACCCCTCCACTTT. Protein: CASSFFREDSPLHF.

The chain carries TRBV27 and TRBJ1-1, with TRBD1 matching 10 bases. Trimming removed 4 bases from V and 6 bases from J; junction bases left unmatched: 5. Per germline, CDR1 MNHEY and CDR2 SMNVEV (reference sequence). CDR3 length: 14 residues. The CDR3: CASSWDRGTSEAFF. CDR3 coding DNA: TGTGCCAGCAGTTGGGACAGGGGTACCTCTGAAGCTTTCTTT.

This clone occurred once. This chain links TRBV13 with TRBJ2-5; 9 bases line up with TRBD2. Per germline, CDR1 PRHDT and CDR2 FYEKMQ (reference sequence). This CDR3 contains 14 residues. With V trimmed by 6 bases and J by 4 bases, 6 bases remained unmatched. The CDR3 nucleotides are TGTGCCAGCAGGGCAGCGGGGGGCAGAGAGACCCAGTACTTC. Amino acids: CASRAAGGRETQYF.

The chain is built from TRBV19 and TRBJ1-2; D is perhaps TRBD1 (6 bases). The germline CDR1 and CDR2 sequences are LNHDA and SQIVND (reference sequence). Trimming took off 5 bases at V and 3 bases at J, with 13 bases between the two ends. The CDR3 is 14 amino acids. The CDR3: CASSGRTAYYGYTF. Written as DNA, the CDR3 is TGTGCCAGTAGTGGACGGACAGCCTACTATGGCTACACCTTC.

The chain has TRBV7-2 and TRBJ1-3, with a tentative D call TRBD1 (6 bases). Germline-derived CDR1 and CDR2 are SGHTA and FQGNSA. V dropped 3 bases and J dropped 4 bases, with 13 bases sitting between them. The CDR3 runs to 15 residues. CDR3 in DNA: TGTGCCAGCAGCTTCGATCCTGGGACAGGAAACACCATATATTTT. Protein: CASSFDPGTGNTIYF.

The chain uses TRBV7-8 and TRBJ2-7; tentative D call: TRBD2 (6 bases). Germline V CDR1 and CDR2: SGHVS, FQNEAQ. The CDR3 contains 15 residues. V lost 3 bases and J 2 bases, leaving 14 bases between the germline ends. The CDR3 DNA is TGTGCCAGCAGCTTGGTGGGGGGAGTTCCCTACGAGCAGTACTTC. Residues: CASSLVGGVPYEQYF.